Presented here are 30 T cell receptor beta chains from one specimen sequenced in a study of vaccination effects on CD4 cells after COVID-19. These TCRs' antigens remain unknown. Before sequencing took place, the ViraFEST assay used viral peptide pools to expand antigen-specific CD4+ T cells. The culture ran for approximately 10 days, and then CD4+ T cells were isolated. Sometime from March through December 2020, the person acquired a SARS-CoV-2 infection that PCR confirmed. Assay used: immunoSEQ multiplex PCR; TCRdb lists only in-frame clones, some missing. The sample has roughly 45,000 clones; 75% are singletons. The specimen comprised CD4+ T cells from PBMCs cultured with a peptide pool, sampled before COVID-19 vaccination. These receptors all stem from a human donor who had a prior SARS-CoV-2 infection.

The rearrangement uses TRBV7-2 and TRBJ2-5, with 7 bases lining up with TRBD1. The CDR3 has 15 residues. Germline assignment: CDR1 SGHTA and CDR2 FQGNSA. The ends lost 5 bases at V and 7 bases at J; junction bases unmatched: 13. CDR3 sequence reads: CASSRGRQSEGTQYF. In DNA form, the CDR3 reads TGTGCCAGCAGCAGGGGGCGGCAGAGTGAAGGGACCCAGTACTTC. The full variable domain, with the rest looked up from reference TRBV7-2 and TRBJ2-5, is GAGVSQSPSNKVTEKGKDVELRCDPISGHTALYWYRQSLGQGLEFLIYFQGNSAPDKSGLPSDRFSAERTGGSVSTLTIQRTQQEDSAVYLCASSRGRQSEGTQYFGPGTRLLVL.

The chain employs TRBV6-1 and TRBJ1-5; no firm D call. The CDR3 has 12 residues. V was trimmed by 2 bases and J by 5 bases, leaving 4 bases between them. The V gene's germline CDR1 is MNHNS and CDR2 SASEGT. The CDR3 loop is CASSEWDQPQHF. The DNA for the CDR3 is TGTGCCAGCAGTGAATGGGATCAGCCCCAGCATTTT.

The chain is built from TRBV2 and TRBJ1-5; 9 bases match TRBD1. This CDR3 region has 16 residues. V lost 8 bases and J lost 0; bases outside the gene matches: 8. Germline assignment: CDR1 SNHLY and CDR2 FYNNEI. CDR3 residues: CASGRTGVHSNQPQHF. The CDR3 coding sequence is TGTGCCAGCGGGAGGACAGGGGTACATAGCAATCAGCCCCAGCATTTT.

The J gene is TRBJ2-7, the V gene TRBV19; 12 nucleotides align to TRBD2. J lost 3 bases, V lost 8 bases, and 8 bases had no gene match. The CDR3 length is 15 residues. Germline CDR1 is LNHDA and CDR2 is SQIVND (reference sequence). Here the CDR3 reads CASATTSGRGYEQYF. The CDR3 bases are TGTGCCAGTGCTACGACTAGCGGGAGAGGCTACGAGCAGTACTTC. Complete variable domain (other parts from reference TRBV19 and TRBJ2-7): DGGITQSPKYLFRKEGQNVTLSCEQNLNHDAMYWYRQDPGQGLRLIYYSQIVNDFQKGDIAEGYSVSREKKESFPLTVTSAQKNPTAFYLCASATTSGRGYEQYFGPGTRLTVT.

The chain employs TRBV9 and TRBJ1-2; no firm D call. CDR1 is SGDLS and CDR2 is YYNGEE in the germline V gene. V was shortened by 0 bases and J by 3 bases, with 6 bases between the two germline ends. The CDR3 consists of 13 residues. As DNA, the CDR3 is TGTGCCAGCAGCGTAGGGTATGACTATGGCTACACCTTC. Amino acids: CASSVGYDYGYTF.

The CDR3 sequence: CASSQDGAGSFGEQFF. The CDR3 DNA reads TGTGCCAGCAGCCAAGACGGAGCGGGAAGTTTTGGTGAGCAGTTCTTC. The chain combines TRBV4-2 with TRBJ2-1, with 7 bases that match TRBD2. There are 16 residues in the CDR3. The trim removed 0 bases at V and 9 bases at J, leaving 11 bases unmatched. CDR1 and CDR2 from the germline V gene are LGHNA and YNFKEQ.

This clone was detected only a few times. V is TRBV19 and J is TRBJ1-5, with 8 bases that match TRBD1. The CDR3 has 14 amino acids. Germline CDR1 reads LNHDA; CDR2 reads SQIVND (reference sequence). Losses at the gene ends were 6 bases for V and 6 bases for J; bases not matched to a gene: 7. The CDR3 DNA reads TGTGCCAGTAGCACTACAGGGGGTCGTCAGCCCCAGCATTTT. This codes for CASSTTGGRQPQHF.

The V call is TRBV14, the J call TRBJ2-2; a weak D match, TRBD2 (5 bases). The V gene lost 0 bases and the J gene lost 0 bases, with 11 bases spanning the gap. The CDR3 extends over 17 amino acids. Looked up from germline, CDR1 is SGHDN and CDR2 is FVKESK. Here the CDR3 reads CASSQDVGNTNTGELFF. The DNA of the CDR3 is TGTGCCAGCAGCCAAGATGTCGGGAATACGAACACCGGGGAGCTGTTTTTT. The full variable domain, its missing parts supplied by reference TRBV14 and TRBJ2-2, is EAGVTQFPSHSVIEKGQTVTLRCDPISGHDNLYWYRRVMGKEIKFLLHFVKESKQDESGMPNNRFLAERTGGTYSTLKVQPAELEDSGVYFCASSQDVGNTNTGELFFGEGSRLTVL.

The chain couples TRBV7-9 to TRBJ2-2, with TRBD2 identical over 14 bases. Germline V CDR1 and CDR2: SEHNR, FQNEAQ (reference sequence). The J segment lost 7 bases and the V segment lost 2 bases, leaving 6 bases of the junction unmatched. This CDR3 region has 17 residues. In DNA form, the CDR3 reads TGTGCCAGCAGCTTATATGGGACTAGCGGGAGCGGCGGGGAGCTGTTTTTT. Its protein is CASSLYGTSGSGGELFF.

V usage is TRBV5-6 and J usage is TRBJ2-5, with D perhaps TRBD1 (5 bases). Between the trimmed V and J ends, which lost 4 bases and 5 bases, there was a span of 18 bases. This CDR3 is 15 amino acids long. The germline gives CDR1 SGHDT, CDR2 YYEEEE. The CDR3 reads CASSRLQDFGETQYF. CDR3 sequence (DNA): TGTGCCAGCAGCCGTCTACAGGATTTCGGGGAGACCCAGTACTTC. Combining the CDR3 with reference TRBV5-6 and TRBJ2-5 gives the whole variable domain DAGVTQSPTHLIKTRGQQVTLRCSPKSGHDTVSWYQQALGQGPQFIFQYYEEEERQRGNFPDRFSGHQFPNYSSELNVNALLLGDSALYLCASSRLQDFGETQYFGPGTRLLVL.

J is TRBJ2-6 and V is TRBV4-3; 12 positions match TRBD2. Per the germline V gene, CDR1 is LGHNA and CDR2 is YSLEER. The CDR3 runs 20 residues. J lost 0 bases, V lost 3 bases, and 9 bases had no gene match. In DNA, the CDR3 is TGCGCCAGCAGCCATCCTGGGACTAGCGGGTCGAGCTCTGGGGCCAACGTCCTGACTTTC. Protein: CASSHPGTSGSSSGANVLTF.

Note on this clone: Distinct nucleotide sequences in the sample also encode this CDR3. The rearrangement uses TRBV5-6 and TRBJ2-6, with D uncertain. From germline, CDR1 is SGHDT and CDR2 YYEEEE. Trimming took off 0 bases at V and 0 bases at J, with 4 bases between the two ends. The CDR3 loop spans 15 amino acids. The chain's CDR3 is CASSLGVSGANVLTF. The CDR3 DNA is TGTGCCAGCAGCTTGGGAGTCTCTGGGGCCAACGTCCTGACTTTC.

The V gene is TRBV5-1, the J gene TRBJ2-5; no clear D gene. Germline-derived CDR1 and CDR2 are SGHRS and YFSETQ. The V end lost 5 bases, the J end lost 5 bases, and 13 bases lay between the germline ends. The CDR3 length is 13 residues. The CDR3 loop reads CASSLGYEETQYF. The CDR3, as DNA: TGCGCCAGCAGTTTAGGGTACGAGGAGACCCAGTACTTC.

The rearrangement uses TRBV18 and TRBJ1-2; no reliable D call. The CDR3 has 14 residues. Trimming stripped 2 bases from V and 7 bases from J, with 14 bases between. The V gene's germline CDR1 is KGHSH and CDR2 LQKENI. The CDR3 sequence: CASSPMAGGSGYTF. The CDR3 DNA reads TGTGCCAGCTCACCAATGGCAGGCGGCAGTGGCTACACCTTC. The variable domain in full, with the rest retrieved from reference TRBV18 and TRBJ1-2, is NAGVMQNPRHLVRRRGQEARLRCSPMKGHSHVYWYRQLPEEGLKFMVYLQKENIIDESGMPKERFSAEFPKEGPSILRIQQVVRGDSAAYFCASSPMAGGSGYTFGSGTRLTVV.

This clone has only a few counts. This rearrangement joins TRBV6-5 to TRBJ2-2; no reliable D call. The CDR3 consists of 13 residues. From germline, CDR1 is MNHEY and CDR2 SVGAGI. The V end was cut by 10 bases, the J end by 4 bases, with 13 bases between. The CDR3 loop reads CATRIFSTGELFF. The DNA for the CDR3 is TGTGCCACCCGGATCTTTAGCACCGGGGAGCTGTTTTTT.

The chain combines TRBV7-9 with TRBJ1-2; 8 bases match TRBD1. Germline loops: CDR1 SEHNR, CDR2 FQNEAQ (reference sequence). This CDR3 has 13 residues. J lost 4 bases, V lost 5 bases, and 3 bases had no gene match. This CDR3 is CASSAGTGYGYTF. As DNA, the CDR3 is TGTGCCAGCAGCGCAGGGACAGGCTATGGCTACACCTTC.

The chain is built from TRBV7-7 and TRBJ2-7; TRBD1 matches at 7 bases. Germline V gene sequence: CDR1 SSHAT, CDR2 FNYEAQ (reference sequence). The CDR3 contains 14 residues. V lost 11 bases to trimming and J lost 2 bases; unmatched junction nucleotides: 12. CDR3 protein: CAVGSGTAPYEQYF. Here the CDR3 DNA reads TGTGCCGTAGGTTCCGGGACAGCCCCCTACGAGCAGTACTTC.

The chain links TRBV5-8 to TRBJ1-2; 7 bases match TRBD1. V was pared by 3 bases and J by 7 bases, with 6 bases of the junction left unmatched. This CDR3 has 13 residues. Germline CDR1 reads SGHTS; CDR2 reads YDEGEE. For the CDR3, the DNA is TGTGCCAGCAGCTGGACAGGCTTATCTGGCTACACCTTC. This gives the protein CASSWTGLSGYTF.

The chain uses TRBV29-1 and TRBJ2-5; 7 positions agree with TRBD1. Germline CDR1 and CDR2: SQVTM and ANQGSEA. The CDR3 runs 13 residues. V lost 7 bases to trimming and J lost 4 bases; unmatched junction nucleotides: 9. The CDR3 sequence: CSANRGSTETQYF. CDR3 in DNA: TGCAGCGCGAACAGGGGTTCTACAGAGACCCAGTACTTC.

The chain combines TRBV6-5 with TRBJ2-3, with TRBD1 matching over 9 bases. CDR1 and CDR2 from the germline V gene are MNHEY and SVGAGI. After removal of 10 bases from V and 5 bases from J, the junction contained 10 bases not matched to a gene. The CDR3 runs to 14 residues. For the CDR3, the DNA is TGTGCCATCTGTCGCACAGGGGGCCAAGATACGCAGTATTTT. It is translated as CAICRTGGQDTQYF.

This chain joins TRBV7-8 and TRBJ1-2; D gene unclear. Trimming removed 3 bases from V and 5 bases from J, with 10 bases in between. This CDR3 region has 13 residues. CDR1 SGHVS and CDR2 FQNEAQ come from the germline V gene. CDR3 bases: TGTGCCAGCAGCTTTCTGACCGGGTATGGCTACACCTTC. It encodes CASSFLTGYGYTF.

This chain connects TRBV19 to TRBJ2-1; D might be TRBD2 (5 bases). Trimming removed 5 bases at V and 10 bases at J, with 15 bases between. Germline lookup yields CDR1 LNHDA and CDR2 SQIVND (reference sequence). The CDR3 runs to 13 residues. CDR3 nucleotides: TGTGCCAGTAGTCCCCGGGGTAGCTGGGAGCAGTTCTTC. Translation gives CASSPRGSWEQFF.

This clone has more than one count but fewer than ten. V usage is TRBV9 and J usage is TRBJ2-3; D perhaps matches TRBD2 (7 bases). The germline V and J ends were trimmed by 0 bases and 0 bases, with 14 bases remaining between them. The CDR3 length is 17 residues. Per the germline V gene, CDR1 is SGDLS and CDR2 is YYNGEE. The chain's CDR3 is CASSVEGGGLSTDTQYF. CDR3 DNA: TGTGCCAGCAGCGTAGAGGGAGGGGGACTGAGCACAGATACGCAGTATTTT.

This rearrangement joins TRBV11-3 to TRBJ2-2; TRBD2 matches 7 bases. Germline CDR1 reads SGHNT; CDR2 reads YENEEA. V was clipped by 4 bases and J by 4 bases; unmatched bases: 6. The CDR3 has 15 residues. The CDR3 DNA reads as TGTGCCAGCAGCTCCCGGGAGGTTTTCACCGGGGAGCTGTTTTTT. As protein: CASSSREVFTGELFF. The full variable domain, its missing parts supplied by reference TRBV11-3 and TRBJ2-2, is EAGVVQSPRYKIIEKKQPVAFWCNPISGHNTLYWYLQNLGQGPELLIRYENEEAVDDSQLPKDRFSAERLKGVDSTLKIQPAELGDSAVYLCASSSREVFTGELFFGEGSRLTVL.

CDR3 nucleotides: TGCAGCGTTGAAGTTTCCAGGGGTGAAAAACTGTTTTTT. Amino acid sequence: CSVEVSRGEKLFF. This chain connects TRBV29-1 to TRBJ1-4, with D possibly being TRBD1 (6 bases). The CDR3 covers 13 residues. From germline, CDR1 is SQVTM and CDR2 ANQGSEA. Trimming left V 1 base short and J 7 bases short, with 10 bases between.

This chain links TRBV10-3 with TRBJ1-4; 10 bases align to TRBD1. After removal of 6 bases from V and 8 bases from J, the junction contained 9 bases not matched to a gene. The germline V gene has CDR1 ENHRY and CDR2 SYGVKD. This CDR3 spans 15 amino acids. CDR3 sequence reads: CAIRAGQGVGEKLFF. The CDR3 bases are TGTGCCATCAGAGCCGGACAGGGGGTCGGAGAAAAACTGTTTTTT.

V gene TRBV7-3 combines with J gene TRBJ2-1, with 11 bases that match TRBD1. The CDR3 runs to 16 residues. Trimming removed 5 bases from V and 8 bases from J; junction bases left unmatched: 11. Germline V gene sequence: CDR1 SGHTA, CDR2 FQGTGA. Written as DNA, the CDR3 is TGTGCCAGCAGCCCTACCGGGACAGGGGGTTCCCATGAGCAGTTCTTC. The encoded protein is CASSPTGTGGSHEQFF.

This clone was seen a few times. The gene calls are TRBV28 and TRBJ1-2; TRBD1 matches 10 bases. The CDR3 totals 16 residues. Losses at the gene ends were 8 bases for V and 4 bases for J; bases not matched to a gene: 13. CDR1 MDHEN and CDR2 SYDVKM come from the germline V gene. The CDR3 DNA is TGTGCCAGCTCCGAGTCAGGGGACAGGGGTCCCTATGGCTACACCTTC. Its protein is CASSESGDRGPYGYTF.

The table lists this clone with a few counts. The V call is TRBV16, the J call TRBJ1-1; D is uncertain. The CDR3 loop spans 13 amino acids. Germline V CDR1 and CDR2: KGHSY, FQNENV. V was clipped by 3 bases and J by 6 bases, with 11 bases between them. CDR3 sequence (DNA): TGTGCCAGCAGCCATGAGCTTACAGCTGAAGCTTTCTTT. Encoded protein: CASSHELTAEAFF.

The chain links TRBV19 to TRBJ2-7; D is unclear. V gave up 5 bases and J gave up 2 bases, with 7 bases separating them. Germline lookup yields CDR1 LNHDA and CDR2 SQIVND (reference sequence). This CDR3 is 12 amino acids long. CDR3 protein: CASSARTYEQYF. The CDR3 region has the DNA TGTGCCAGTAGTGCCCGAACCTACGAGCAGTACTTC. The complete variable domain, with remaining parts taken from reference TRBV19 and TRBJ2-7, reads DGGITQSPKYLFRKEGQNVTLSCEQNLNHDAMYWYRQDPGQGLRLIYYSQIVNDFQKGDIAEGYSVSREKKESFPLTVTSAQKNPTAFYLCASSARTYEQYFGPGTRLTVT.